A single sample gave rise to the 17 T cell receptor beta chains below, sequenced in a study of blood T cell repertoires in COVID-19. Produced via immunoSEQ multiplex PCR; TCRdb's table is partial and in-frame only. Among tens of thousands of clones, about 80% were seen once, and the ten largest hold 4% to 5.5%. Material for sequencing was peripheral blood. These receptor sequences come from an older woman with acute or convalescent COVID-19.

The chain carries TRBV6-5 and TRBJ2-3; TRBD1 agrees at 8 bases. The CDR3 contains 14 residues. Germline trimming cut 7 bases from V and 3 bases from J; bases unmatched to any gene: 6. Per germline, CDR1 MNHEY and CDR2 SVGAGI. The CDR3 sequence: CASISGQGTDTQYF. CDR3 DNA sequence: TGTGCCAGCATTTCCGGACAGGGAACAGATACGCAGTATTTT.

The chain employs TRBV10-2 and TRBJ2-1, with TRBD2 matching 11 bases. J was trimmed by 4 bases and V by 4 bases; bases with no gene match: 3. This CDR3 has 15 amino acids. Looked up from germline, CDR1 is WSHSY and CDR2 is SAAADI. CDR3 bases: TGCGCCAGCAGTGGATCTAGCGGGGGGTACAATGAGCAGTTCTTC. Translating gives CASSGSSGGYNEQFF.

The chain joins TRBV19 to TRBJ2-2; D perhaps matches TRBD1 (5 bases). The length of the CDR3 is 19 residues. Germline lookup yields CDR1 LNHDA and CDR2 SQIVND (reference sequence). The V end lost 0 bases, the J end lost 6 bases, and 23 bases lay between the germline ends. The CDR3 protein is CASSIDPQGEAVIPGELFF. CDR3 nucleotides: TGTGCCAGTAGTATAGATCCGCAGGGCGAGGCGGTCATTCCCGGGGAGCTGTTTTTT.

The V call is TRBV18, the J call TRBJ2-1; 12 bases fit TRBD1. Germline CDR1 is KGHSH and CDR2 is LQKENI. The CDR3 loop spans 16 amino acids. Germline trimming cut 2 bases from V and 8 bases from J; bases unmatched to any gene: 7. The CDR3 DNA sequence: TGTGCCAGCTCACCAACCCCGGGACAGGGGGCTTATGAGCAGTTCTTC. It encodes CASSPTPGQGAYEQFF.

The gene calls are TRBV19 and TRBJ1-6; a possible D gene is TRBD1 (6 bases). The V end lost 4 bases, the J end lost 6 bases, and 16 bases lay between the germline ends. Germline V gene sequence: CDR1 LNHDA, CDR2 SQIVND (reference sequence). The CDR3 is made up of 16 amino acids. CDR3 bases: TGTGCCAGTAGTAGAGCGGACCCCAGGGGTAATTCACCCCTCCACTTT. It codes for CASSRADPRGNSPLHF.

The chain has TRBV27 and TRBJ1-6, with D possibly TRBD1 on 6 matching bases. V was shortened by 3 bases and J by 2 bases, with 8 bases between the two germline ends. The germline V gene encodes CDR1 MNHEY and CDR2 SMNVEV (reference sequence). The CDR3 is made up of 15 amino acids. In DNA form, the CDR3 reads TGTGCCAGCAGTTTCAGGGGAACCTATAATTCACCCCTCCACTTT. Its translation: CASSFRGTYNSPLHF.

The chain combines TRBV5-1 with TRBJ2-2; tentatively, D is TRBD2 (5 bases). V lost 0 bases, J lost 0 bases, and 6 bases lay in between. Germline V CDR1 and CDR2: SGHRS, YFSETQ. The CDR3 runs to 15 residues. The chain's CDR3 is CASSLAGANTGELFF. CDR3 nucleotide sequence: TGCGCCAGCAGCTTGGCCGGGGCGAACACCGGGGAGCTGTTTTTT.

V and J are TRBV5-1 and TRBJ2-1; 8 bases map to TRBD1. Germline V gene lookup returns CDR1 SGHRS and CDR2 YFSETQ. The junction had 9 bases not matched to a gene; V was cut back by 3 bases and J by 7 bases. The length of the CDR3 is 15 residues. The CDR3 bases are TGCGCCAGCAGCTCCATAGGACAGGGTGGGAATGAGCAGTTCTTC. Encoded protein: CASSSIGQGGNEQFF. The complete variable domain, with remaining parts taken from reference TRBV5-1 and TRBJ2-1, reads KAGVTQTPRYLIKTRGQQVTLSCSPISGHRSVSWYQQTPGQGLQFLFEYFSETQRNKGNFPGRFSGRQFSNSRSEMNVSTLELGDSALYLCASSSIGQGGNEQFFGPGTRLTVL.

J is TRBJ1-2 and V is TRBV6-1, with TRBD1 identical over 7 bases. The germline V gene encodes CDR1 MNHNS and CDR2 SASEGT. This CDR3 spans 13 amino acids. The V gene end was trimmed by 3 bases and the J gene end by 2 bases; junction bases not matched to a gene: 0. CDR3 protein: CASSDRGNYGYTF. In DNA form, the CDR3 reads TGTGCCAGCAGTGACAGGGGGAACTATGGCTACACCTTC.

The chain couples TRBV10-3 to TRBJ1-2; 10 nucleotides agree with TRBD1. The CDR3 loop spans 14 amino acids. Germline CDR1 and CDR2: ENHRY and SYGVKD. The trim removed 6 bases at V and 2 bases at J, leaving 3 bases unmatched. The CDR3 DNA is TGTGCCATCAGCCCGGGACAGGGGAACTATGGCTACACCTTC. Translated: CAISPGQGNYGYTF.

The genes are TRBV29-1 and TRBJ2-7; tentatively, D is TRBD2 (6 bases). There are 15 residues in the CDR3. Trimming cost V 4 bases and J 1 base, with 17 bases left between them. Germline V gives CDR1 SQVTM, CDR2 ANQGSEA. The CDR3 bases are TGCAGCGTTGCTCCCGGGGGAGGCAATTCCTACGAGCAGTACTTC. Protein product: CSVAPGGGNSYEQYF.

The J gene is TRBJ1-6, the V gene TRBV4-3; TRBD1 aligns across 8 bases. This CDR3 is built from 15 residues. The germline CDR1 and CDR2 sequences are LGHNA and YSLEER. The ends lost 4 bases at V and 6 bases at J; junction bases unmatched: 5. CDR3: CASSPQGAGNSPLHF. The DNA for the CDR3 is TGCGCCAGCAGCCCCCAGGGGGCCGGTAATTCACCCCTCCACTTT.

V is TRBV10-1 and J is TRBJ2-3; the match to TRBD2 covers 8 bases. With V trimmed by 8 bases and J by 0 bases, 4 bases remained unmatched. CDR1 and CDR2 from the germline V gene are WNHNN and SYGVQD (reference sequence). The CDR3 loop spans 14 amino acids. The CDR3 protein is CASRSGVSTDTQYF. The CDR3 region has the DNA TGCGCCAGCCGTAGCGGGGTGAGCACAGATACGCAGTATTTT.

The chain joins TRBV6-2 or TRBV6-3 to TRBJ2-7; D is unclear. There are 14 residues in the CDR3. Looked up from germline, CDR1 is MNHEY and CDR2 is SVGEGT. Trimming shortened V by 4 bases and J by 7 bases, and 17 bases separated the two germline ends. CDR3 loop: CASSWSGGEGEQYF. The DNA of the CDR3 is TGTGCCAGCAGTTGGTCGGGTGGAGAAGGAGAGCAGTACTTC.

This clone was recorded a few times. V is TRBV10-3 and J is TRBJ1-2; D uncertain. Trimming took off 7 bases at V and 2 bases at J, with 8 bases between the two ends. CDR1 is ENHRY, CDR2 SYGVKD, per germline. The CDR3 sequence is 12 residues long. For the CDR3, the DNA is TGTGCCATCACCGGGAGCAACTATGGCTACACCTTC. Translation gives CAITGSNYGYTF.

The chain combines TRBV20-1 with TRBJ2-1; D uncertain. The ends were cut back, 7 bases at V and 1 base at J, with 5 bases in the middle. The CDR3 consists of 11 residues. Germline V gives CDR1 DFQATT, CDR2 SNEGSKA (reference sequence). The CDR3 DNA follows: TGCAGTGTGACATCCTACAATGAGCAGTTCTTC. Its translation is CSVTSYNEQFF.

This chain uses TRBV19 with TRBJ1-1, with D maybe TRBD1 (6 bases). The germline V gene has CDR1 LNHDA and CDR2 SQIVND (reference sequence). Trimming shortened V by 5 bases and J by 0 bases, and 16 bases separated the two germline ends. The CDR3 consists of 16 residues. CDR3 loop: CASSPLLQGMNTEAFF. The CDR3 bases are TGTGCCAGTAGTCCCCTCTTGCAGGGGATGAACACTGAAGCTTTCTTT.